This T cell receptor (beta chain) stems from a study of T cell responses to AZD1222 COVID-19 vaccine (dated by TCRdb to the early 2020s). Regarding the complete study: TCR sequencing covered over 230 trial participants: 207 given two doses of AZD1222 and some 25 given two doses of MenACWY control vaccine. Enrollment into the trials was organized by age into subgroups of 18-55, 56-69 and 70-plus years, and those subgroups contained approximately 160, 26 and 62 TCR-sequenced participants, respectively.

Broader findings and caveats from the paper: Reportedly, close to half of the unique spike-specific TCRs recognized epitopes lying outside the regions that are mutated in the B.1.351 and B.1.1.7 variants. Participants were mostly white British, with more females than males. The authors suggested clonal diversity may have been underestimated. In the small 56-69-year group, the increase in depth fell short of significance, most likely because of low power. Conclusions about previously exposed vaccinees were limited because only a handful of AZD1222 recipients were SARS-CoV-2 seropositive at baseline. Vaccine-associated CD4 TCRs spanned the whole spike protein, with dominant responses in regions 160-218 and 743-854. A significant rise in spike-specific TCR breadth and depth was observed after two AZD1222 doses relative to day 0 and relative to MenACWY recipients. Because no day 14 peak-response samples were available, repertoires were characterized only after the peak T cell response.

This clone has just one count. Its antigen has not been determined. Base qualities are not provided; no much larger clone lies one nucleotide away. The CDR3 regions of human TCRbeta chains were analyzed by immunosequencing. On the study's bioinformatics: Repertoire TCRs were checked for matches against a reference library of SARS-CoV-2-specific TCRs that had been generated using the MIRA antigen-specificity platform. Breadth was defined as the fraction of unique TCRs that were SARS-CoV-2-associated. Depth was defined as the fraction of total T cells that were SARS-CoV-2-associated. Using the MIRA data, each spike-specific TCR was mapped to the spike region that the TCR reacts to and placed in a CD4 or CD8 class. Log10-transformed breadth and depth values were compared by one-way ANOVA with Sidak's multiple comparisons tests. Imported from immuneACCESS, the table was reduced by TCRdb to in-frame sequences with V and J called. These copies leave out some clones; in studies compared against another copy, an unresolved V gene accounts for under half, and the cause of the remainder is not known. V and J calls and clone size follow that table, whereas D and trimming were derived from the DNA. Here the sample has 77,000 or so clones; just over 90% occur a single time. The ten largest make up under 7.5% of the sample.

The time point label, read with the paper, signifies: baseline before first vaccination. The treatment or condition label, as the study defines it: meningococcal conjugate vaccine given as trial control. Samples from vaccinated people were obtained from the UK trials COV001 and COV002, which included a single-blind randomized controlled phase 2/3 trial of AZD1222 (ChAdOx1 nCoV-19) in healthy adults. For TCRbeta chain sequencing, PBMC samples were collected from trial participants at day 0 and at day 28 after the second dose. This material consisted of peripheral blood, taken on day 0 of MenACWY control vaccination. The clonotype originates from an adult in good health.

The CDR3 region has the sequence CASQSGHDSPLHF. The sequenced DNA: TGTGCCAGTCAATCGGGGCATGATTCACCCCTCCACTTT. The sequence is built from TRBV28 and TRBJ1-6; the best D guess is TRBD1, with 5 bases matching. V drops 9 bases and J drops 8 bases, leaving 14 bases in between. The CDR3 runs 13 residues from the cysteine to the phenylalanine. The read is trimmed to its CDR3 DNA, 39 bases read in frame from base 1. The germline V gene specifies MDHEN as CDR1 and SYDVKM as CDR2.